Listed below are T cell receptor beta chains from one sample, sequenced in a study of blood T cell repertoires in COVID-19. TCRdb's copy holds only in-frame clones and misses some; the assay was immunoSEQ multiplex PCR. The repertoire includes 150,000 to 200,000 clones, about 80% of them detected once, and approximately 15% sits in the top ten. The material sequenced was PBMCs or T cells enriched from blood (not recorded which). These TCRs come from a man aged 55 to 70 who had been exposed to COVID-19. The CDR3 runs from the conserved cysteine through the conserved F or W. A D gene is named only where the DNA matches it firmly. The size field is filled for only some rows; it gives once, few, many or a size class.

v_call	j_call	clone_size	d_call	cdr3_nt	cdr3_aa
TRBV5-1	TRBJ2-1	-	TRBD2	TGCGCCAGCAGCCTTAGTCTAGCGGGCCACAATGAGCAGTTCTTC	CASSLSLAGHNEQFF
TRBV14	TRBJ2-7	-	-	TGTGCCAGCAGCCTCTCTTTCTACGAGCAGTACTTC	CASSLSFYEQYF
TRBV11-2	TRBJ2-5	-	-	TGTGCCAGCAGCTTAGATTTTGGACAGCAAGAGACCCAGTACTTC	CASSLDFGQQETQYF
TRBV7-3	TRBJ2-7	many	-	TGTGCCAGCAGCTTAAACCGGGACACACAACCCTACGAGCAGTACTTC	CASSLNRDTQPYEQYF
TRBV28	TRBJ2-6	-	-	TGTGCCAGCAGTTTATACCAGTCTGGGGCCAACGTCCTGACTTTC	CASSLYQSGANVLTF
TRBV12-3/TRBV12-4	TRBJ2-7	once	-	TGTGCCAGCAGTTTTCGAGACGAGCAGTACTTC	CASSFRDEQYF
TRBV28	TRBJ2-1	-	TRBD2	TGTGCCAGCAGGGGACTAGCATCCCATCTGGAGCAGTTCTTC	CASRGLASHLEQFF
TRBV4-1	TRBJ2-3	-	TRBD2	TGCGCCAGCAGCCACCTGGGACTAGCGGGAGGAGGTACGCAGTATTTT	CASSHLGLAGGGTQYF
TRBV19	TRBJ1-6	-	-	TGTGCCAGTAACCAGGGGCGCTCCTATAATTCACCCCTCCACTTT	CASNQGRSYNSPLHF
TRBV7-3	TRBJ2-5	few	TRBD2	TGTGCCAGCAGTCCTAGCGGGGGGACGGCCCAGTACTTC	CASSPSGGTAQYF
TRBV11-2	TRBJ2-3	-	TRBD2	TGTGCCAGCAGCTTAGTCGGCGGGAGTTCAGATACGCAGTATTTT	CASSLVGGSSDTQYF
TRBV30	TRBJ1-1	few	-	TGTGCCTGGAGGATACAGGGATTGGGGAACACTGAAGCTTTCTTT	CAWRIQGLGNTEAFF
TRBV25-1	TRBJ2-1	few	TRBD2	TGTGCCAGCAGTGCCCCGGGACTAGCGGAGGGGAATGAGCAGTTCTTC	CASSAPGLAEGNEQFF
TRBV29-1	TRBJ1-3	-	TRBD1	TGCAGCGTTGTAGGACAGGCGAGCTCTGGAAACACCATATATTTT	CSVVGQASSGNTIYF
TRBV29-1	TRBJ1-5	-	-	TGCAGCGTGAAAGCCCCAGGTCAGCCCCAGCATTTT	CSVKAPGQPQHF
TRBV2	TRBJ1-5	-	-	TGTGCCAGCACCCCTAGTTATAGCAATCAGCCCCAGCATTTT	CASTPSYSNQPQHF
TRBV19	TRBJ1-1	once	-	TGTGCCAGTAGTATTGAGACGGGTCAGAACACTGAAGCTTTCTTT	CASSIETGQNTEAFF
TRBV19	TRBJ2-3	-	TRBD2	TGTGCCAGTAGTGACCCGGGACTAGCGGTACCACACGGGGTCACAGATACGCAGTATTTT	CASSDPGLAVPHGVTDTQYF
TRBV27	TRBJ2-1	-	TRBD2	TGTGCCAGCATGGGACTAGCGGATCTGTACAATGAGCAGTTCTTC	CASMGLADLYNEQFF
TRBV30	TRBJ1-2	-	TRBD1	TGTGCCTGGAGTAACCTCGACAGGGGGTACGGCTACACCTTC	CAWSNLDRGYGYTF
TRBV2	TRBJ2-1	-	TRBD2	TGTGCCACCGACCCACTAGCGGGAGGTCGGAATGAGCAGTTCTTC	CATDPLAGGRNEQFF
TRBV11-2	TRBJ1-2	-	-	TGTGCCAGCAGCTTAGTCCCCGGCAGGGCAGGTCGGGGCTACACCTTC	CASSLVPGRAGRGYTF
TRBV10-1	TRBJ1-5	-	-	TGCGCCAGCAGTCCCCCGGAGGGCAATCAGCCCCAGCATTTT	CASSPPEGNQPQHF
TRBV29-1	TRBJ1-4	-	-	TGCAGCGTTGGTGAAGTAGGCGCGGTAGAAAAACTGTTTTTT	CSVGEVGAVEKLFF
TRBV11-1	TRBJ1-6	few	TRBD1	TGTGCCAGCAGTCTGGGACAGGGGAATTCACCCCTCCACTTT	CASSLGQGNSPLHF
TRBV19	TRBJ2-5	once	-	TGTGCCAGTAGTAAGACTACCAATATCCAAGAGACCCAGTACTTC	CASSKTTNIQETQYF
TRBV10-3	TRBJ1-3	-	-	TGTGCCATGGGGGGTCCTCGGGGAGGAAACACCATATATTTT	CAMGGPRGGNTIYF
TRBV7-2	TRBJ2-7	once	-	TGTGCCAGCAGCCCTTACGGGACTGGAGTAGGCGAGCAGTACTTC	CASSPYGTGVGEQYF
TRBV5-1	TRBJ1-2	-	TRBD1	TGCGCCAGCAGCTTGGCCGCGACAGGGGGCGGGTATGGCTACACCTTC	CASSLAATGGGYGYTF
TRBV19	TRBJ1-5	-	-	TGTGCCAGTAGTCAGGGCCTGAGCAGCAATCAGCCCCAGCATTTT	CASSQGLSSNQPQHF
TRBV5-8	TRBJ1-2	once	-	TGTGCCAGCAGCTTGGCAACAGTTGCCCTCCGTAACTATGGCTACACCTTC	CASSLATVALRNYGYTF